The rows below give T cell receptor beta chains drawn from one sample of a study of control samples from healthy donors and cancer patients. Clones were sequenced by immunoSEQ multiplex PCR, and TCRdb holds only the in-frame ones, with some missing. The data hold around 150,000 clones, with around 96% observed a single time. Sequenced input: blood. The receptors stem from a woman aged 40 to 55 in good health. Both conserved end residues are trimmed from each CDR3. Fields, in order: CDR3 protein, clone size, V gene. Clone sizes are given selectively: once, few, many, or a class where the clone is expanded.

cdr3_aa: SMTAYNEQF
clone_size: once
v_call: TRBV29-1

cdr3_aa: ASSLVAGRTEAF
clone_size: NA
v_call: TRBV7-2

cdr3_aa: ASTGTPTGNEQF
clone_size: NA
v_call: TRBV25-1

cdr3_aa: ASSRTDTSSYGYT
clone_size: once
v_call: TRBV5-5

cdr3_aa: ASKGSEWETQY
clone_size: NA
v_call: TRBV10-3

cdr3_aa: ASRGDQTQY
clone_size: once
v_call: TRBV5-1

cdr3_aa: ASSPDGYEQY
clone_size: few
v_call: TRBV18

cdr3_aa: ASGLVVGGNYYGYT
clone_size: NA
v_call: TRBV12-5

cdr3_aa: ASSVVGGTDTQY
clone_size: NA
v_call: TRBV9

cdr3_aa: ASSLVAGWQNIQY
clone_size: NA
v_call: TRBV7-2

cdr3_aa: ASNAAQDTDTQY
clone_size: NA
v_call: TRBV19

cdr3_aa: ASSDPGTGNYGYT
clone_size: NA
v_call: TRBV25-1

cdr3_aa: ASSVQGLKNTGELF
clone_size: NA
v_call: TRBV2

cdr3_aa: ASSLAQGRNTEAF
clone_size: NA
v_call: TRBV7-2

cdr3_aa: ASQPRTAVRGSPLH
clone_size: NA
v_call: TRBV19

cdr3_aa: ASSGTHLGGEKLF
clone_size: NA
v_call: TRBV5-8

cdr3_aa: ASTGTGQNEQF
clone_size: NA
v_call: TRBV2

cdr3_aa: ASSQYRGRTDTQY
clone_size: NA
v_call: TRBV14

cdr3_aa: ASSTVSNEQF
clone_size: NA
v_call: TRBV6-5

cdr3_aa: ASSPKRGRLETQY
clone_size: NA
v_call: TRBV19

cdr3_aa: ASSQETGGHGYT
clone_size: NA
v_call: TRBV18

cdr3_aa: ASNNGDLAYEKLF
clone_size: once
v_call: TRBV19

cdr3_aa: ASSTSGRTDYGYT
clone_size: NA
v_call: TRBV19

cdr3_aa: ASSHPGKSPDTQY
clone_size: NA
v_call: TRBV19

cdr3_aa: ATSRTGKLDNYGYT
clone_size: NA
v_call: TRBV15

cdr3_aa: AWSASSGRTRY
clone_size: NA
v_call: TRBV30

cdr3_aa: ASSPDRANYGYT
clone_size: NA
v_call: TRBV18

cdr3_aa: ASRRDGQGYSPLH
clone_size: NA
v_call: TRBV7-2

cdr3_aa: ASRPGTGGTGELF
clone_size: NA
v_call: TRBV5-5

cdr3_aa: ASSQEGPQDGGNYEQY
clone_size: once
v_call: TRBV4-1

cdr3_aa: ASSEDTNTEAF
clone_size: NA
v_call: TRBV9

cdr3_aa: AISEGTGVGYGYT
clone_size: NA
v_call: TRBV10-3

cdr3_aa: ASSAGPGQGYHEQY
clone_size: once
v_call: TRBV9

cdr3_aa: ASSPLFYATNEKLF
clone_size: NA
v_call: TRBV2

cdr3_aa: ASTSSGRGSDTQY
clone_size: once
v_call: TRBV10-2

cdr3_aa: ASSIIAGDVSEQF
clone_size: NA
v_call: TRBV19

cdr3_aa: ASRGVINTEAF
clone_size: NA
v_call: TRBV6-5

cdr3_aa: ASSSGTGNYGYT
clone_size: NA
v_call: TRBV5-1

cdr3_aa: ASSRNSRQPQH
clone_size: NA
v_call: TRBV7-2

cdr3_aa: ASSPGGPGQVLPLH
clone_size: NA
v_call: TRBV4-3

cdr3_aa: ASSLDGTAGTNEKLF
clone_size: NA
v_call: TRBV7-6

cdr3_aa: ASSSRRTEAF
clone_size: NA
v_call: TRBV6-2/TRBV6-3

cdr3_aa: ASSLILGETGELF
clone_size: NA
v_call: TRBV7-8

cdr3_aa: ASSRDYSTGELF
clone_size: once
v_call: TRBV19

cdr3_aa: ASSQDPRYGYT
clone_size: NA
v_call: TRBV4-3

cdr3_aa: ASSLSGGAAEQY
clone_size: once
v_call: TRBV7-3

cdr3_aa: ASSPVRDRGRNEQF
clone_size: NA
v_call: TRBV18

cdr3_aa: ASSSRTGATEAF
clone_size: NA
v_call: TRBV4-1

cdr3_aa: ASSEYGRANTEAF
clone_size: NA
v_call: TRBV6-1

cdr3_aa: ASSLGVRTGNTIY
clone_size: NA
v_call: TRBV7-2

cdr3_aa: ASSYKVRDGYT
clone_size: NA
v_call: TRBV6-2/TRBV6-3

cdr3_aa: ASSRPTYNEKLF
clone_size: NA
v_call: TRBV28

cdr3_aa: ASKVAGRTEAF
clone_size: NA
v_call: TRBV10-2

cdr3_aa: ASSIRGAGANVLT
clone_size: NA
v_call: TRBV19